This T cell receptor (beta chain) appears in the sequencing data of a study of T cells in localized non-small cell lung cancer. TCRdb's copy holds only in-frame clones and misses some; the assay was immunoSEQ multiplex PCR. This table holds 75,000 to 95,000 clones, roughly 86% found once. Germline CDR1 is SGHAT and CDR2 is FQDESV (reference sequence). This CDR3 has 15 residues. Trimming stripped 8 bases from V and 4 bases from J, with 19 bases between. The starting material was peripheral blood, obtained before any cancer treatment. This chain joins TRBV11-1 and TRBJ2-3; a weak D match, TRBD2 (5 bases). This TCR was sampled from a man between 35 and 75 years old with stage I squamous cell lung carcinoma. The chain's CDR3 is CASGRLARTADTQYF. The CDR3 bases are TGTGCCAGCGGTCGGCTAGCCCGGACGGCAGATACGCAGTATTTT.